This T cell receptor (beta chain) was obtained from a study of CD8 T cells in ankylosing spondylitis. The authors made TCR beta libraries by quantitative 5'-RACE with molecular barcodes. One entry per CDR3 protein results from TCRdb running MiXCR on the 5' RACE reads. The sample has about 220,000 distinct CDR3 sequences, about 26% seen once. This clonotype was sampled from a male donor with ankylosing spondylitis or in good health (not recorded which). The material sequenced was blood, either unsorted or a sorted T cell fraction (not recorded which).

In DNA, the CDR3 is TGTGCCACCAGCATGGCCGGATCCAGGTTACTTGAGCAGTTCTTC. Translation gives CATSMAGSRLLEQFF. The gene calls are TRBV15 and TRBJ2-1; D not resolved. This CDR3 contains 15 residues. Trimming took 4 bases from V and 9 from J, leaving 19 bases between them. From germline, CDR1 is LNHNV and CDR2 YYDKDF (reference sequence).